The 8 T cell receptor beta chains reported below all come from one sample, sequenced in a study of long-term antiretroviral therapy in people with HIV. This was the immunoSEQ v3.0 assay at survey level. Produced via immunoSEQ multiplex PCR; TCRdb's table is partial and in-frame only. The sample has more than 20,000 clones; roughly 84% are singletons. This sample comprised unsorted PBMCs, obtained 1.2 years after starting antiretroviral therapy. The receptors were gathered from a woman between 40 and 55 years old with HIV.

The chain joins TRBV11-2 to TRBJ2-4; D is ambiguous. Trimming removed 1 base from V and 4 bases from J, with 14 bases in between. The CDR3 consists of 16 residues. Germline loops: CDR1 SGHAT, CDR2 FQNNGV. The CDR3 reads CASSLGEGMVKNIQYF. For the CDR3, the DNA is TGTGCCAGCAGCTTAGGTGAAGGGATGGTTAAAAACATTCAGTACTTC.

V is TRBV5-1 and J is TRBJ2-3; 13 positions agree with TRBD2. This CDR3 contains 16 residues. Germline-derived CDR1 and CDR2 are SGHRS and YFSETQ. V lost 4 bases and J lost 1; bases outside the gene matches: 3. The DNA of the CDR3 is TGCGCCAGCAGCCTCGGACTAGCGGGAGGCACAGATACGCAGTATTTT. It yields the protein CASSLGLAGGTDTQYF.

This clone has more than one count but fewer than ten. V and J are TRBV9 and TRBJ2-7; D unclear. This CDR3 spans 14 amino acids. V lost 0 bases and J lost 3, with 10 bases in between. Germline V CDR1 and CDR2: SGDLS, YYNGEE. Here the CDR3 DNA reads TGTGCCAGCAGCGTAGGTGACGCAGGCTACGAGCAGTACTTC. Its protein product is CASSVGDAGYEQYF.

The V gene is TRBV5-4, the J gene TRBJ2-7, with 12 bases matching TRBD1. The CDR3 loop spans 15 amino acids. With V trimmed by 4 bases and J by 7 bases, 9 bases remained unmatched. Germline CDR1 SGHNT, CDR2 YYREEE (reference sequence). In nucleotides, the CDR3 is TGTGCCAGCAGCCCCGGGGGACAGGGGGCGGAAGAGCAGTACTTC. Protein: CASSPGGQGAEEQYF.

This sequence joins TRBV28 and TRBJ2-7; 10 bases fit TRBD2. The V segment lost 6 bases and the J segment 2 bases; nucleotides outside the gene matches: 7. Germline-derived CDR1 and CDR2 are MDHEN and SYDVKM. The CDR3 contains 15 residues. CDR3 coding DNA: TGTGCCAGCAGCTTTCCTCTAGCGGGGGCCTACGAGCAGTACTTC. Its translation is CASSFPLAGAYEQYF.

The chain has TRBV28 and TRBJ1-5; D gene uncertain. V was cut by 3 bases and J by 7 bases, with 13 bases left in between. There are 14 residues in the CDR3. Germline-derived CDR1 and CDR2 are MDHEN and SYDVKM. CDR3 loop: CASSLGRTSQPQHF. The CDR3, as DNA: TGTGCCAGCAGTTTGGGCAGAACAAGCCAGCCCCAGCATTTT. The whole variable domain, filled in from reference TRBV28 and TRBJ1-5, reads DVKVTQSSRYLVKRTGEKVFLECVQDMDHENMFWYRQDPGLGLRLIYFSYDVKMKEKGDIPEGYSVSREKKERFSLILESASTNQTSMYLCASSLGRTSQPQHFGDGTRLSIL.

The gene calls are TRBV28 and TRBJ2-2; 9 nucleotides line up with TRBD1. Germline values: CDR1 MDHEN, CDR2 SYDVKM. CDR3 size: 14 residues. Losses at the gene ends were 10 bases for V and 2 bases for J; bases not matched to a gene: 5. CDR3 residues: CATGDRVNTGELFF. The CDR3 DNA is TGTGCCACGGGGGACAGGGTCAACACCGGGGAGCTGTTTTTT.

The chain recombines TRBV29-1 with TRBJ2-7, with 8 bases matching TRBD2. The CDR3 sequence is 15 residues long. Trimming took 3 bases from V and 0 from J; bases not matched to a gene: 7. Germline CDR1 reads SQVTM; CDR2 reads ANQGSEA. In nucleotides, the CDR3 is TGCAGCGTTGAGACTAGCGCCTTGAACTCCTACGAGCAGTACTTC. This encodes CSVETSALNSYEQYF.